This T cell receptor (beta chain) was captured in a study of response to subunit inactivated influenza vaccine. Study results and caveats: New T cells are recruited in small numbers by each seasonal influenza vaccination, according to the authors' suggestion.

There are 13 residues in the CDR3. CDR1 is MNHEY, CDR2 SMNVEV, per germline (reference sequence). V was shortened by 6 bases and J by 6 bases, with 11 bases between the two germline ends. TCRdb recomputed calls from the RT-PCR reads with MiXCR, one row per CDR3 protein. The sample contains about 480,000 distinct CDR3 sequences, 10% to 15% of which appear only once. In this sample, this clonotype turned up a few times. The antigen is undetermined. This TCR was recovered from a man aged 50 to 59 who received an inactivated influenza vaccine. The genes are TRBV27 and TRBJ2-2, with D possibly TRBD2 on 6 matching bases. The source material was PBMCs from blood, sampled more than 35 days after vaccination. CDR3 in DNA: TGTGCCAGCAGACTAGCCCGGCCCGGGGAGCTGTTTTTT. Its protein is CASRLARPGELFF.